Sequencing of this TCR beta chain was carried out in a study of blood T cell repertoires in COVID-19. In the study overall: The origin of the acute and convalescent COVID-19 samples was the United States, Italy and Spain. The analysed material was cDNA or gDNA that came from T cells, B-cell-depleted T cells, or PBMCs.

Authors' analysis steps: Counts of nucleated cells, estimated from reference gene primer amplification, were obtained. TCRdb keeps only in-frame clones here, not all; method: immunoSEQ multiplex PCR. V and J calls and clone size are given by that table; D and trimming were obtained from the DNA. The profile shows some 160,000 clones, around 89% of them singletons. Trimming removed 0 bases at V and 5 bases at J, with 10 bases between. This CDR3 comprises 14 residues. The germline gives CDR1 MNHEY, CDR2 SVGAGI. The chain employs TRBV6-5 and TRBJ1-2; weak D call: TRBD1 (6 bases). The sequenced material came from peripheral blood. The clonotype originates from a woman in her fifties or sixties with active COVID-19. DNA of the CDR3: TGTGCCAGCAGTTACTCTACGGACAGATATGGCTACACCTTC. Protein: CASSYSTDRYGYTF.